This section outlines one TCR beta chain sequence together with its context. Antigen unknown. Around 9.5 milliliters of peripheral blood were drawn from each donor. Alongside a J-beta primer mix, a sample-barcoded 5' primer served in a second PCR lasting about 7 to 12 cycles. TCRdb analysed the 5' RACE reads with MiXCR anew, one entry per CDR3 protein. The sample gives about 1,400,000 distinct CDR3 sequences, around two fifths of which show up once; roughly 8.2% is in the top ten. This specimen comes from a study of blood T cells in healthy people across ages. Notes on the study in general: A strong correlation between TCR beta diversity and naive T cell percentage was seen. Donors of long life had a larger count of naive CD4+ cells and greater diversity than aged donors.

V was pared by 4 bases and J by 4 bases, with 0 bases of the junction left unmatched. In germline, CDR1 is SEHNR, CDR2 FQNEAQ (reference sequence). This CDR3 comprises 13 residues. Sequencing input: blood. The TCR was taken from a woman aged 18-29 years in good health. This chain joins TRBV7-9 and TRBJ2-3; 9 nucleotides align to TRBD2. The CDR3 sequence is CASSWTSADTQYF. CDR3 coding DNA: TGTGCCAGCAGCTGGACTAGCGCAGATACGCAGTATTTT.